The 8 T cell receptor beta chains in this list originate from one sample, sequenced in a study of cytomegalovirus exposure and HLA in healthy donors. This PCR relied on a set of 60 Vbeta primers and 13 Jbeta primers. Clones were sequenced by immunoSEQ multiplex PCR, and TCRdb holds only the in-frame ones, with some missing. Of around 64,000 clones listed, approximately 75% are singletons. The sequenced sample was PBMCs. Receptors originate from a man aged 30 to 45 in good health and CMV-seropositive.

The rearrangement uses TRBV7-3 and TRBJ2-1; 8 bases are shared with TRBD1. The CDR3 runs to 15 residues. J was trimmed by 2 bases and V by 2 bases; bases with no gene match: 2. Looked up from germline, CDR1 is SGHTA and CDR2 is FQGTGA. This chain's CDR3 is CASSLRDRTYNEQFF. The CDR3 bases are TGTGCCAGCAGCTTACGGGACAGGACCTACAATGAGCAGTTCTTC.

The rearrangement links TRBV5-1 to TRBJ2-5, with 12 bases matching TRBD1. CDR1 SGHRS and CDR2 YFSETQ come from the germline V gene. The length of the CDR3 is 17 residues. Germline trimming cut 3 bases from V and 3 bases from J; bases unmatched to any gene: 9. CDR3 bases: TGCGCCAGCAGCTCCACCGGGACAGGGGGCCCCAAAGAGACCCAGTACTTC. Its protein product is CASSSTGTGGPKETQYF.

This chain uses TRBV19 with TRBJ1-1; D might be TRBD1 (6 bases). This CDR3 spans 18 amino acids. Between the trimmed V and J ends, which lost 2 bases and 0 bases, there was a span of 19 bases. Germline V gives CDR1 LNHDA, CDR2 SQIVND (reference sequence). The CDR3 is CASSITQGWTGLNTEAFF. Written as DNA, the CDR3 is TGTGCCAGTAGTATAACCCAGGGGTGGACGGGGCTGAACACTGAAGCTTTCTTT.

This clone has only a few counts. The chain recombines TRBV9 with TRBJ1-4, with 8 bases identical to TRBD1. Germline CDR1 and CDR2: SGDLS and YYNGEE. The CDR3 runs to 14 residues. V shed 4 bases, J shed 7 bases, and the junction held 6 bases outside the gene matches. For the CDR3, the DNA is TGTGCCAGCAGCCCCGGACAGGGTCGTGAAAAACTGTTTTTT. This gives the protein CASSPGQGREKLFF.

This chain's CDR3 is CASSPSTGVYEQYF. CDR3 DNA sequence: TGTGCCAGCTCACCATCCACAGGGGTCTACGAGCAGTACTTC. The genes are TRBV18 and TRBJ2-7; the match to TRBD1 covers 7 bases. Germline-derived CDR1 and CDR2 are KGHSH and LQKENI. The CDR3 loop spans 14 amino acids. Trimming removed 2 bases from V and 3 bases from J; junction bases left unmatched: 4.

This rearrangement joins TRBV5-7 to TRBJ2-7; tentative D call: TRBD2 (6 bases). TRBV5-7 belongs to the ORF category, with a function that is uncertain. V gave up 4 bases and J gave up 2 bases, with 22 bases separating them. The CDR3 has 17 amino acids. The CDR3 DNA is TGTGCCAGCAGCCCTCCTCCCTTCGTGCGGGGACCCTACGAGCAGTACTTC. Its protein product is CASSPPPFVRGPYEQYF.

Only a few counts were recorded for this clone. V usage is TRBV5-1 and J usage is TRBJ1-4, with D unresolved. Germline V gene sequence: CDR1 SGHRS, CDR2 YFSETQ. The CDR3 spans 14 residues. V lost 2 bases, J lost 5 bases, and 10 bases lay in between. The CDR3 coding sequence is TGCGCCAGCAGCTTATCCAGTACCAATGAAAAACTGTTTTTT. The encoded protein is CASSLSSTNEKLFF.

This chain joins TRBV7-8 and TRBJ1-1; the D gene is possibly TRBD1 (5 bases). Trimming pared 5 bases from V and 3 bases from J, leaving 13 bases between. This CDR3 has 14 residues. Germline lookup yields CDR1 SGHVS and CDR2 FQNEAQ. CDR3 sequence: CASSVTEGDTEAFF. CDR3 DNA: TGTGCCAGCAGCGTGACTGAAGGGGACACTGAAGCTTTCTTT.